This entry lists 10 T cell receptor beta chains sequenced from one sample in a study of PD-1 blockade in classical Hodgkin lymphoma. Using immunoSEQ multiplex PCR, the repertoire was profiled, and TCRdb retains in-frame clones only, with some absent. The sample lists about 97,000 clones, approximately 80% occurring once. Every one of the patients relapsed after autologous stem cell transplantation (brentuximab vedotin exposure was variable). Sequenced here: peripheral blood mononuclear cells (PBMCs), sampled at baseline. The receptors shown here come from a human donor with classical Hodgkin lymphoma.

This chain uses TRBV2 with TRBJ1-4, with 8 bases that match TRBD1. Germline-derived CDR1 and CDR2 are SNHLY and FYNNEI. The CDR3 has 14 residues. V was clipped by 6 bases and J by 6 bases; unmatched bases: 6. The CDR3 DNA follows: TGTGCCAGCAGGAGGACAGGGATGGATGAAAAACTGTTTTTT. This sequence encodes CASRRTGMDEKLFF.

The V and J genes are TRBV6-5 and TRBJ1-2; D unclear. CDR3 length equals 15 residues. The germline CDR1 and CDR2 sequences are MNHEY and SVGAGI. The V end was cut by 6 bases, the J end by 0 bases, with 14 bases between. CDR3 protein: CASSRGRVANYGYTF. Here the CDR3 DNA reads TGTGCCAGCAGCCGCGGCAGAGTCGCTAACTATGGCTACACCTTC.

The chain carries TRBV5-4 and TRBJ1-2; weak D call: TRBD1 (6 bases). Trimming stripped 2 bases from V and 4 bases from J, with 12 bases between. This CDR3 region has 14 residues. CDR1 and CDR2 (germline): SGHNT, YYREEE (reference sequence). The DNA of the CDR3 is TGTGCCAGCAGCTTAGAACTACAGGGCTATGGCTACACCTTC. The encoded protein is CASSLELQGYGYTF.

In DNA, the CDR3 is TGTGCCAGCAGCTGGACATTTTTACTCACTGAAGCTTTCTTT. As protein: CASSWTFLLTEAFF. The chain combines TRBV2 with TRBJ1-1; a weak D match, TRBD1 (5 bases). Trimming shortened V by 6 bases and J by 4 bases, and 15 bases separated the two germline ends. CDR1 and CDR2 (germline): SNHLY, FYNNEI. The length of the CDR3 is 14 residues.

The chain carries TRBV15 and TRBJ1-5; no clear D gene. V lost 0 bases to trimming and J lost 4 bases, with 13 bases between them. Germline V gene sequence: CDR1 LNHNV, CDR2 YYDKDF (reference sequence). The CDR3 has 16 amino acids. CDR3 amino acids: CATSRDPGLINQPQHF. The CDR3 DNA reads TGTGCCACCAGCAGAGACCCCGGACTGATTAATCAGCCCCAGCATTTT.

This rearrangement joins TRBV12-5 to TRBJ2-5; D not certain. The germline V and J ends were trimmed by 3 bases and 0 bases, with 5 bases remaining between them. The CDR3 has 13 residues. Germline values: CDR1 LGHNT, CDR2 FRNRAP. The CDR3 loop is CASGFLHQETQYF. The CDR3, as DNA: TGTGCTAGTGGTTTTCTTCACCAAGAGACCCAGTACTTC.

J is TRBJ2-7 and V is TRBV14; a possible D gene is TRBD1 (6 bases). The CDR3 contains 17 residues. V lost 3 bases and J 3 bases, leaving 21 bases between the germline ends. CDR1 SGHDN and CDR2 FVKESK come from the germline V gene. CDR3 nucleotides: TGTGCCAGCAGCCACCGGGACGCCCGAGAAGGGGGCTACGAGCAGTACTTC. Protein: CASSHRDAREGGYEQYF.

This clone was detected only once. This chain uses TRBV5-1 with TRBJ2-2, with 9 positions matching TRBD1. V shed 7 bases, J shed 1 base, and the junction held 11 bases outside the gene matches. CDR3 length: 17 amino acids. Germline V gives CDR1 SGHRS, CDR2 YFSETQ. The CDR3 region has the DNA TGCGCCAGCTCACTGGGTCCGGGACAGGGGAACACCGGGGAGCTGTTTTTT. This sequence encodes CASSLGPGQGNTGELFF.

The rearrangement links TRBV30 to TRBJ2-3; possible D gene TRBD2, 5 bases. The V end lost 3 bases, the J end lost 5 bases, and 12 bases lay between the germline ends. CDR1 and CDR2 (germline): GTSNPN, SVGIG (reference sequence). The CDR3 extends over 13 amino acids. The chain's CDR3 is CAWRPGLIDTQYF. For the CDR3, the DNA is TGTGCCTGGAGGCCCGGACTGATAGATACGCAGTATTTT.

The chain carries TRBV7-9 and TRBJ2-1; a weak D match, TRBD2 (5 bases). This CDR3 has 12 amino acids. Trimming shortened V by 0 bases and J by 10 bases, and 7 bases separated the two germline ends. Per germline, CDR1 SEHNR and CDR2 FQNEAQ (reference sequence). CDR3 in amino acids: CASSLATGEQFF. CDR3 coding DNA: TGTGCCAGCAGCTTAGCGACGGGAGAGCAGTTCTTC.